A selection of T cell receptor beta chains follows, all from one sample in a study of PD-1 blockade in classical Hodgkin lymphoma. The table came from immunoSEQ multiplex PCR; TCRdb's copy has only in-frame clones and leaves some out. The sample holds 100,000 to 130,000 clones, roughly nine tenths seen once. Specimen: peripheral blood mononuclear cells (PBMCs), collected before the second cycle of nivolumab. These receptors were collected from a human donor with classical Hodgkin lymphoma. CDR3s include the opening cysteine and the closing phenylalanine or tryptophan. The D gene is left open where the match is weak. Rows give clone size only sometimes, using once, few, many, or a class for an expanded clone.

j_call | clone_size | d_call | v_call | cdr3_nt | cdr3_aa
TRBJ2-1 | - | - | TRBV9 | TGTGCCAGCAGGAGCGCGGGTACCTCCTACAATGAGCAGTTCTTC | CASRSAGTSYNEQFF
TRBJ1-1 | once | TRBD1 | TRBV5-1 | TGCGCCAGCAGCGCCGGGCCAGGGGGCACCACTGAAGCTTTCTTT | CASSAGPGGTTEAFF
TRBJ1-1 | once | - | TRBV18 | TGTGCCAGCTCACCATCACAGAGATATGAAGCTTTCTTT | CASSPSQRYEAFF
TRBJ1-1 | - | - | TRBV7-2 | TGTGCCAGCAGCTTTAACGGGGGGAACACTGAAGCTTTCTTT | CASSFNGGNTEAFF
TRBJ2-7 | - | TRBD1 | TRBV6-5 | TGTGCCAGCAGCCCCAGGGGGAATACCTACGAGCAGTACTTC | CASSPRGNTYEQYF
TRBJ1-2 | - | - | TRBV30 | TGTGCCTGGAGTGTAGGAGCTAACTATGGCTACACCTTC | CAWSVGANYGYTF
TRBJ1-5 | - | - | TRBV6-5 | TGTGCCAGCAGTTACTGGCAGGGTGGCAATCAGCCCCAGCATTTT | CASSYWQGGNQPQHF
TRBJ2-1 | - | TRBD2 | TRBV7-8 | TGTGCCAGCAGCTTAGTAGCGGGAGGACTTTACAATGAGCAGTTCTTC | CASSLVAGGLYNEQFF
TRBJ1-1 | - | - | TRBV28 | TGTGCCAGCAGTCGCGTACAGAGCAACACTGAAGCTTTCTTT | CASSRVQSNTEAFF
TRBJ1-2 | - | - | TRBV11-2 | TGTGCCAGCAGCCCGAGAATTGACGAGGGCGGCTACACCTTC | CASSPRIDEGGYTF
TRBJ1-1 | - | - | TRBV7-2 | TGTGCCAGCAGCTCGATGAACACTGAAGCTTTCTTT | CASSSMNTEAFF
TRBJ2-5 | - | TRBD2 | TRBV9 | TGTGCCAGCAGTGACCATCCGGGACTAGCGGGAGCGGGGAAGAAGACCCAGTACTTC | CASSDHPGLAGAGKKTQYF
TRBJ2-7 | - | - | TRBV6-5 | TGTGCCAGCAGTTTCCAGCGGGCAACCTACGAGCAGTACTTC | CASSFQRATYEQYF
TRBJ1-4 | - | - | TRBV7-9 | TGTGCCAGCAGCTTAGGTGTCGGTTATAATGAAAAACTGTTTTTT | CASSLGVGYNEKLFF
TRBJ2-5 | - | - | TRBV27 | TGTGCCAGCAGTTTGTCGGGGGTGGTCGGAGAGACCCAGTACTTC | CASSLSGVVGETQYF
TRBJ2-3 | - | TRBD2 | TRBV7-9 | TGTGCCAGCAACACACTAGCGGGAGTCACAGATACGCAGTATTTT | CASNTLAGVTDTQYF
TRBJ2-1 | once | TRBD2 | TRBV5-4 | TGTGCCAGCAGCTCAACCGGGACTAGCGACAATGAGCAGTTCTTC | CASSSTGTSDNEQFF
TRBJ2-7 | - | - | TRBV9 | TGTGCCAGCAGCGTATCGCCAGGGACGGCCCACGAGCAGTACTTC | CASSVSPGTAHEQYF
TRBJ1-1 | - | - | TRBV7-2 | TGTGCCAGCAGCTTGTCAGACCTAGCTTTCTTT | CASSLSDLAFF
TRBJ2-2 | - | - | TRBV19 | TGTGCCAGTACCCCCCAGGTGAACACCGGGGAGCTGTTTTTT | CASTPQVNTGELFF
TRBJ2-7 | - | - | TRBV5-4 | TGTGCCAGCAGCGCCTTGTATAAGACTGGGGACGAGCAGTACTTC | CASSALYKTGDEQYF
TRBJ2-1 | - | TRBD1 | TRBV10-3 | TGTGCCATCGGACCCGGGACAGATTCCTACAATGAGCAGTTCTTC | CAIGPGTDSYNEQFF
TRBJ2-7 | - | - | TRBV7-9 | TGTGCCAGCAGCTTACTGGGGGAGGCCCAAGGGGAGCAGTACTTC | CASSLLGEAQGEQYF
TRBJ2-7 | - | TRBD1 | TRBV29-1 | TGCAGCGTTGAGTCCGAGGGGGCGTTAAGCTACGAGCAGTACTTC | CSVESEGALSYEQYF
TRBJ2-1 | - | - | TRBV27 | TGTGCCAGCCTTCCCCGGGGCAGCAGAAGGTCCTACAATGAGCAGTTCTTC | CASLPRGSRRSYNEQFF
TRBJ1-1 | - | - | TRBV7-9 | TGTGCCAGCAGCCCGCCCAGGGGCGCGAACGCTGAAGCTTTCTTT | CASSPPRGANAEAFF
TRBJ2-3 | - | - | TRBV5-1 | TGCGCCAGCAGTTCCGGCCGAACAGATACGCAGTATTTT | CASSSGRTDTQYF
TRBJ2-5 | few | TRBD1 | TRBV7-9 | TGTGCCAGCAGCCGATTAGGGACAGAACAAGAGACCCAGTACTTC | CASSRLGTEQETQYF
TRBJ2-1 | - | - | TRBV11-2 | TGTGCCAGCAGCCCGCGGACACCAGCGGTCTACAATGAGCAGTTCTTC | CASSPRTPAVYNEQFF
TRBJ2-2 | - | - | TRBV12-5 | TGTGCTAGTGGTTTGGTACTGGGGCGGACGAACACCGGGGAGCTGTTTTTT | CASGLVLGRTNTGELFF
TRBJ2-2 | - | - | TRBV4-1 | TGCGCCAGCAGCCCACTCCTCTTGGACGAAACCGGGGAGCTGTTTTTT | CASSPLLLDETGELFF
TRBJ2-3 | - | TRBD2 | TRBV11-2 | TGTGCCAGCAGCTCGAGACTAGCGGGAGAGATGCCAGATACGCAGTATTTT | CASSSRLAGEMPDTQYF
TRBJ2-2 | - | - | TRBV12-5 | TGTGCTAGTGGTTTGCCAGGCACCGGGGAGCTGTTTTTT | CASGLPGTGELFF
TRBJ1-2 | - | - | TRBV28 | TGTGCCAGCAGTTTAATCGAAGGGGGCTACACCTTC | CASSLIEGGYTF
TRBJ2-1 | - | TRBD2 | TRBV19 | TGTGCCAGTAGCCAGAGCGGGGGGGCCTACAATGAGCAGTTCTTC | CASSQSGGAYNEQFF
TRBJ2-5 | - | - | TRBV4-3 | TGCGCCAGCAGCCAGGGGGACCCTCAGTCCTTCCAAGAGACCCAGTACTTC | CASSQGDPQSFQETQYF
TRBJ2-1 | - | TRBD2 | TRBV5-4 | TGTGCCAGCAGCTCCGGACTAGCTGAGCAGTTCTTC | CASSSGLAEQFF
TRBJ2-1 | - | - | TRBV15 | TGTGCCACCAGCAAGGGAGCGGAGAGGCACCATGAGCAGTTCTTC | CATSKGAERHHEQFF
TRBJ2-3 | - | - | TRBV19 | TGTGCCAGTAGTATTCGGAGGAGCACAGATACGCAGTATTTT | CASSIRRSTDTQYF
TRBJ1-1 | - | - | TRBV9 | TGTGCCAGCAGCGATAGACTGGACAGAACAAGCACTGAAGCTTTCTTT | CASSDRLDRTSTEAFF
TRBJ2-1 | - | TRBD2 | TRBV2 | TGTGCCAGCTCGGGACTAGCGGGATTATCCTACAATGAGCAGTTCTTC | CASSGLAGLSYNEQFF
TRBJ1-2 | - | TRBD1 | TRBV5-4 | TGTGCCAGCAGCCGGGACAGCCGATATGGCTACACCTTC | CASSRDSRYGYTF
TRBJ1-1 | - | TRBD1 | TRBV11-2 | TGTGCCAGCAGCCCCCGGACAGGGGGAGTGGGCACTGAAGCTTTCTTT | CASSPRTGGVGTEAFF
TRBJ2-7 | once | - | TRBV27 | TGTGCCAGCAGTGCCTCAGGGGTCGGGCCCTACTACGAGCAGTACTTC | CASSASGVGPYYEQYF
TRBJ2-5 | once | - | TRBV30 | TGTGCCTGGAGTGTACAACAGGTAGAGACCCAGTACTTC | CAWSVQQVETQYF
TRBJ2-5 | - | - | TRBV6-5 | TGTGCCAGCAGCCAAACCCAAGAGACCCAGTACTTC | CASSQTQETQYF
TRBJ1-1 | - | - | TRBV29-1 | TGCAGCGTTGCTGCAGGAATGAACACTGAAGCTTTCTTT | CSVAAGMNTEAFF
TRBJ2-3 | - | TRBD2 | TRBV27 | TGTGCCAGCAACCTCGTCGGGGGGCCGGGGCTAGCGGGAGTAACGGATACGCAGTATTTT | CASNLVGGPGLAGVTDTQYF
TRBJ2-5 | - | TRBD1 | TRBV2 | TGTGCCAGCAGTCCTGAGGGGGCGCGGTTCGGAGAGACCCAGTACTTC | CASSPEGARFGETQYF